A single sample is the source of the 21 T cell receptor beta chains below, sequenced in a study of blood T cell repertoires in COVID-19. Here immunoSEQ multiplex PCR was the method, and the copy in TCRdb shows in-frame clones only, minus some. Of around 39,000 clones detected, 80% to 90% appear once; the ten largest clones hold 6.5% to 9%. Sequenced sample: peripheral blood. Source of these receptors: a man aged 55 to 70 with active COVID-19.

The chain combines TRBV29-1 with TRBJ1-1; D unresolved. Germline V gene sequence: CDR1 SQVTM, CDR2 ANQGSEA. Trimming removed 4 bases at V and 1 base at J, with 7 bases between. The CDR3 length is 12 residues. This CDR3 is CSVVAANTEAFF. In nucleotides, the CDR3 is TGCAGCGTTGTGGCGGCGAACACTGAAGCTTTCTTT. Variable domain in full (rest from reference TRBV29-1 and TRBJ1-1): SAVISQKPSRDICQRGTSLTIQCQVDSQVTMMFWYRQQPGQSLTLIATANQGSEATYESGFVIDKFPISRPNLTFSTLTVSNMSPEDSSIYLCSVVAANTEAFFGQGTRLTVV.

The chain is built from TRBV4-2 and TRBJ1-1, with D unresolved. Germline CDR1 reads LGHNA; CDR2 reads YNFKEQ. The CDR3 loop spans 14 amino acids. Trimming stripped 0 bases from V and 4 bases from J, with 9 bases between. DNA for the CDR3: TGTGCCAGCAGCCAAGAGGGGAGGGTCACTGAAGCTTTCTTT. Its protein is CASSQEGRVTEAFF.

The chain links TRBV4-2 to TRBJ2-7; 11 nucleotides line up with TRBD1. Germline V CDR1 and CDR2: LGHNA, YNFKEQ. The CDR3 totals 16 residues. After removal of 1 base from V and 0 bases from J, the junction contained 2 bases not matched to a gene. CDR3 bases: TGTGCCAGCAGCCAAGGGACAGGGGGCGACTCCTACGAGCAGTACTTC. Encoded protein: CASSQGTGGDSYEQYF.

CDR3 sequence reads: CASSLGGRRQGETQYF. DNA of the CDR3: TGTGCCAGCAGCTTGGGTGGTCGAAGGCAGGGAGAGACCCAGTACTTC. The rearrangement joins TRBV5-4 to TRBJ2-5; D might be TRBD1 (5 bases). Deletions cut 0 bases from V and 4 bases from J, with 16 bases between. CDR1 and CDR2 (germline): SGHNT, YYREEE (reference sequence). The length of the CDR3 is 16 residues.

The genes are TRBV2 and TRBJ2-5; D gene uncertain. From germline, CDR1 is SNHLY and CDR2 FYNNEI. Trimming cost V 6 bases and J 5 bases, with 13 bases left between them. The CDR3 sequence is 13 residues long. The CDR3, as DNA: TGTGCCAGCAGCTCAGAAGGCAGGGAGACCCAGTACTTC. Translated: CASSSEGRETQYF.

CDR3 sequence reads: CASSRDTNTEAFF. The CDR3 nucleotides are TGTGCCAGCTCCCGGGACACCAACACTGAAGCTTTCTTT. The chain is built from TRBV2 and TRBJ1-1; D is possibly TRBD1 (6 bases). V was pared by 8 bases and J by 2 bases, with 12 bases between. The germline gives CDR1 SNHLY, CDR2 FYNNEI. The CDR3 sequence is 13 residues long.

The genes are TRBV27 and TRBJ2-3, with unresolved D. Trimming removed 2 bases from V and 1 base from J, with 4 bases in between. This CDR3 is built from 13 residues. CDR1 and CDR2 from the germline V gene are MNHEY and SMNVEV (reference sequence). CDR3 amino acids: CASSLGRTDTQYF. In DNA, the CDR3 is TGTGCCAGCAGTTTAGGCCGCACAGATACGCAGTATTTT.

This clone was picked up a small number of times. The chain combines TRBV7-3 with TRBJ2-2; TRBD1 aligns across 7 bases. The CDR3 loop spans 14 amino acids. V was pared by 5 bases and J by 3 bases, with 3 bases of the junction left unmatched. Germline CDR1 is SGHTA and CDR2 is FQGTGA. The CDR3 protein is CASSNTGDTGELFF. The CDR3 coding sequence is TGTGCCAGCAGCAACACAGGGGACACCGGGGAGCTGTTTTTT. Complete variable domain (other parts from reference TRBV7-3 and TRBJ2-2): GAGVSQTPSNKVTEKGKYVELRCDPISGHTALYWYRQSLGQGPEFLIYFQGTGAADDSGLPNDRFFAVRPEGSVSTLKIQRTERGDSAVYLCASSNTGDTGELFFGEGSRLTVL.

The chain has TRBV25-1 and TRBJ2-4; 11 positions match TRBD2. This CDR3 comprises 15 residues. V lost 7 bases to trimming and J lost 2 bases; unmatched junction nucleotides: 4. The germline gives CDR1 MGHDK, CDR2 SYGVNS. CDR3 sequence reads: CASTRLAGTKNIQYF. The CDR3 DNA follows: TGTGCCAGCACCAGACTAGCGGGGACCAAAAACATTCAGTACTTC. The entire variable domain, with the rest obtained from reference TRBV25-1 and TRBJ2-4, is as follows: EADIYQTPRYLVIGTGKKITLECSQTMGHDKMYWYQQDPGMELHLIHYSYGVNSTEKGDLSSESTVSRIRTEHFPLTLESARPSHTSQYLCASTRLAGTKNIQYFGAGTRLSVL.

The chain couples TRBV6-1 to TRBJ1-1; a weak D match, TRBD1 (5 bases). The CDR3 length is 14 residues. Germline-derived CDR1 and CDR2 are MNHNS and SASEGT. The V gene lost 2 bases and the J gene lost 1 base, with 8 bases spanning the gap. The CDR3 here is CASSEIGQNTEAFF. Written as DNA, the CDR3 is TGTGCCAGCAGTGAAATAGGACAGAACACTGAAGCTTTCTTT.

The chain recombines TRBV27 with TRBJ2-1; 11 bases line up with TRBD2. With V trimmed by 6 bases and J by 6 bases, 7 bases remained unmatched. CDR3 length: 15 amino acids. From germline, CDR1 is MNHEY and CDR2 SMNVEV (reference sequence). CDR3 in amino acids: CASRSGTSGLNEQFF. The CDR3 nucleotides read TGTGCCAGCAGATCCGGGACTAGCGGTCTCAATGAGCAGTTCTTC.

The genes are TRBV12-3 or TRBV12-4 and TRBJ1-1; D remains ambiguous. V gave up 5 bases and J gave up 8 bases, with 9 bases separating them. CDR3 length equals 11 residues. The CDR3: CASSELREAFF. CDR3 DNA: TGTGCCAGCAGTGAACTTCGAGAAGCTTTCTTT.

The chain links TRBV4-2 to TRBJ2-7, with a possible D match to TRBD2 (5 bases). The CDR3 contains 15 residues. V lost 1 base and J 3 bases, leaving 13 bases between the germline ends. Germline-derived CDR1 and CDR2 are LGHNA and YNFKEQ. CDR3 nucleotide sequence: TGTGCCAGCAGCCAAGGCAGCGGCAGCTACTACGAGCAGTACTTC. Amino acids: CASSQGSGSYYEQYF.

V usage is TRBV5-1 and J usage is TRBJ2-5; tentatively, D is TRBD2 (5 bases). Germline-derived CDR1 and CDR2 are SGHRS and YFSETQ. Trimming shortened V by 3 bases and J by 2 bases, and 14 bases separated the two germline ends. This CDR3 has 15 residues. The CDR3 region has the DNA TGCGCCAGCAGCTCCCCCTTAAGGGAGCAAGAGACCCAGTACTTC. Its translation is CASSSPLREQETQYF.

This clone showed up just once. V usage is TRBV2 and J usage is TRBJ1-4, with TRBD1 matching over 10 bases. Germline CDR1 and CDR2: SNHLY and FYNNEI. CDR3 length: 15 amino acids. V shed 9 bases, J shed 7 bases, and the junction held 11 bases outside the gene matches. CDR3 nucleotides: TGTGCCAGACCGGGACAGGGGACCCTTGTTGAAAAACTGTTTTTT. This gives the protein CARPGQGTLVEKLFF.

The CDR3 protein is CASSLSQGAYEKLFF. Written as DNA, the CDR3 is TGCGCCAGCAGCCTTTCACAGGGGGCGTATGAAAAACTGTTTTTT. The chain joins TRBV5-1 to TRBJ1-4, with 9 bases that match TRBD1. V trimming: 4 bases; J trimming: 6 bases; junction bases outside the gene matches: 7. The CDR3 loop spans 15 amino acids. Per germline, CDR1 SGHRS and CDR2 YFSETQ. The variable domain in full, with the rest retrieved from reference TRBV5-1 and TRBJ1-4, is KAGVTQTPRYLIKTRGQQVTLSCSPISGHRSVSWYQQTPGQGLQFLFEYFSETQRNKGNFPGRFSGRQFSNSRSEMNVSTLELGDSALYLCASSLSQGAYEKLFFGSGTQLSVL.

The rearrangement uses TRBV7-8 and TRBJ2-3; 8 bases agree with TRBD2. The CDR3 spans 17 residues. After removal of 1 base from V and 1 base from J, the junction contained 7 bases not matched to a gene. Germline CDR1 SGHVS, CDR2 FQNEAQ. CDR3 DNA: TGTGCCAGCAGCTTAGGGGAGCGGGAGAACCGCACAGATACGCAGTATTTT. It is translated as CASSLGERENRTDTQYF.

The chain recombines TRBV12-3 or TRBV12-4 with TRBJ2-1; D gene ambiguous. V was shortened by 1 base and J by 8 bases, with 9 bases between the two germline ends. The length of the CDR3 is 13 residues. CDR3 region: CASSLGQSDEQFF. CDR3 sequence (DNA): TGTGCCAGCAGTTTAGGGCAAAGCGATGAGCAGTTCTTC.

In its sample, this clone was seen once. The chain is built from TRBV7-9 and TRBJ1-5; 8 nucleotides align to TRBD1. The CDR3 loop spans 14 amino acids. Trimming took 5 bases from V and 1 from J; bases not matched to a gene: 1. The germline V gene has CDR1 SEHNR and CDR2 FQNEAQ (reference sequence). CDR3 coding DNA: TGTGCCAGCAGCCCAGGGGGCAGCAATCAGCCCCAGCATTTT. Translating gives CASSPGGSNQPQHF.

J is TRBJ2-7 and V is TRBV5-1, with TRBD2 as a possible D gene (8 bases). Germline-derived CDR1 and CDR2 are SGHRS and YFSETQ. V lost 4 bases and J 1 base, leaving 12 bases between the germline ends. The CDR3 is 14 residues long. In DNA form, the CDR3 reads TGCGCCAGCAGCCGGGAGGGACAGTCCTACGAGCAGTACTTC. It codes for CASSREGQSYEQYF.

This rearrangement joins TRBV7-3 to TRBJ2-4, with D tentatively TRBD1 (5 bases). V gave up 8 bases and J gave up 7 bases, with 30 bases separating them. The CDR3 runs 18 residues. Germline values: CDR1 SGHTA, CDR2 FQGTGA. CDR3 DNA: TGTGCCAGCGCATCTTCTGTTCCGGGCAGGGCCGGATTGAACATTCAGTACTTC. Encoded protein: CASASSVPGRAGLNIQYF.